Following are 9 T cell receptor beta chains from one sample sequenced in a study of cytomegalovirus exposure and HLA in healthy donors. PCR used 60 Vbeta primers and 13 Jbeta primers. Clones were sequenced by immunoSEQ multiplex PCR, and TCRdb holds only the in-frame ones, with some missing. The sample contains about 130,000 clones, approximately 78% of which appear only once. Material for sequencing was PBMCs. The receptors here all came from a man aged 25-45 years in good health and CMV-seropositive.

The CDR3 is CASSSTGFEQYF. The CDR3 DNA reads as TGTGCCAGCAGTTCTACAGGGTTCGAGCAGTACTTC. The chain combines TRBV6-6 with TRBJ2-7; TRBD1 might be the D (6 bases). The germline V gene has CDR1 MNHNY and CDR2 SVGAGI (reference sequence). Trimming left V 4 bases short and J 6 bases short, with 10 bases between. The CDR3 is 12 residues long.

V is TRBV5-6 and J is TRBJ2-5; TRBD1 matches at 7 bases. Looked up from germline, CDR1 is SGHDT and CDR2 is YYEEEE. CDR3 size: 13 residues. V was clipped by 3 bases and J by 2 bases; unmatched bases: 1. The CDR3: CASSSRGQETQYF. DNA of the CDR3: TGTGCCAGCAGCTCCAGGGGGCAAGAGACCCAGTACTTC.

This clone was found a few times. The CDR3 loop reads CALTGQGVDTQYF. CDR3 in DNA: TGTGCCCTGACGGGACAGGGGGTAGATACGCAGTATTTT. The chain couples TRBV30 to TRBJ2-3, with 11 bases matching TRBD1. The CDR3 length is 13 residues. Germline values: CDR1 GTSNPN, CDR2 SVGIG (reference sequence). V dropped 8 bases and J dropped 5; count of bases not matched to a gene: 6.

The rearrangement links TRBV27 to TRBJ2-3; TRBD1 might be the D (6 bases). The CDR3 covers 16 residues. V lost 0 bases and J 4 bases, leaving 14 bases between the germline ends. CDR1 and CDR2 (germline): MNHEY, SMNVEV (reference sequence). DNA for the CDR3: TGTGCCAGCAGTTTATCGAACAGGGTGCTCCCAGATACGCAGTATTTT. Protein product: CASSLSNRVLPDTQYF.

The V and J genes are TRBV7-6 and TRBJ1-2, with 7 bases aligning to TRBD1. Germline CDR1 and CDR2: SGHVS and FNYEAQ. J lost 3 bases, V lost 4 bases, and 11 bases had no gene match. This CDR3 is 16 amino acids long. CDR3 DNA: TGTGCCAGCAGCTCCCGGGACAGCGAAGGGGACTATGGCTACACCTTC. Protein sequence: CASSSRDSEGDYGYTF.

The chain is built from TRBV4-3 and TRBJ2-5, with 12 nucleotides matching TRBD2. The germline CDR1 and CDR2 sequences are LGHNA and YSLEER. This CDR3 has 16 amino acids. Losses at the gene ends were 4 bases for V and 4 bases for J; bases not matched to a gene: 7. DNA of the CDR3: TGCGCCAGCAGCCCCCTTCTGACTAGCGGGAGAGAGACCCAGTACTTC. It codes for CASSPLLTSGRETQYF.

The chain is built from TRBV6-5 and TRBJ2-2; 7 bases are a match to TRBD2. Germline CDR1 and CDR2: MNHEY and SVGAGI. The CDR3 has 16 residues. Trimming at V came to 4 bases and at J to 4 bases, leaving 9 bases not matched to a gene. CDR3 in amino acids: CASSSFPKRGTGELFF. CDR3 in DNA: TGTGCCAGCAGTTCATTTCCCAAGCGGGGCACCGGGGAGCTGTTTTTT.

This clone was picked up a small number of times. CDR3 nucleotides: TGTGCCAGCAGCCTCAAACAGGGCCGGCGAGAAGAGACCCAGTACTTC. Amino acids: CASSLKQGRREETQYF. This chain uses TRBV7-2 with TRBJ2-5, with D possibly matching TRBD1 (6 bases). This CDR3 is 16 amino acids long. The V gene's germline CDR1 is SGHTA and CDR2 FQGNSA. V was trimmed by 5 bases and J by 3 bases, leaving 19 bases between them.

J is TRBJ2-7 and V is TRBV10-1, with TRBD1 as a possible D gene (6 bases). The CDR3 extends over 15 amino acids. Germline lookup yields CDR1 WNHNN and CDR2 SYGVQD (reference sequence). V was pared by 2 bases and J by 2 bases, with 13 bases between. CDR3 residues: CASSEVAGATYEQYF. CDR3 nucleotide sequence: TGCGCCAGCAGTGAGGTGGCAGGGGCAACCTACGAGCAGTACTTC.